The 7 T cell receptor beta chains below come from one sample, sequenced in a study of beta chain features in type 1 diabetes. The entirety of the isolated RNA underwent reverse transcription, so expressed TCRB transcripts were sequenced. Profiling relied on immunoSEQ multiplex PCR, and the TCRdb table lists in-frame clones only, not all of them. The table has a few hundred thousand clones, over 8.5% seen once. Their antigens remain unidentified. The study, taken as a whole, reports: Moderate but significant shortening of TCRB CDR3s was recorded in all four CD4+ subsets from Type 1 diabetes patients.

The specimen sequenced was central memory CD4+ T cells from blood. All receptors derive from a man between 25 and 39 years old with type 1 diabetes.

The CDR3 here is CASSSDLWEQFF. The CDR3 nucleotides are TGTGCCAGCAGCTCAGATTTGTGGGAGCAGTTCTTC. The chain recombines TRBV7-9 with TRBJ2-1; D ambiguous. The V and J ends lost 4 bases and 10 bases respectively, with 11 bases between them. Germline V gives CDR1 SEHNR, CDR2 FQNEAQ (reference sequence). The CDR3 runs 12 residues.

The chain combines TRBV19 with TRBJ2-1; D remains unclear. The CDR3 loop spans 16 amino acids. Trimming left V 5 bases short and J 2 bases short, with 16 bases between. CDR1 is LNHDA, CDR2 SQIVND, per germline (reference sequence). CDR3 in amino acids: CASSSYGFGAYNEQFF. CDR3 bases: TGTGCCAGTAGTTCCTACGGATTTGGGGCCTACAATGAGCAGTTCTTC.

This clone has more than one count but fewer than ten. The gene calls are TRBV11-2 and TRBJ1-2; D may be TRBD1 (5 bases). The CDR3 has 13 amino acids. V was shortened by 5 bases and J by 7 bases, with 14 bases between the two germline ends. Germline V gene data show CDR1 as SGHAT and CDR2 as FQNNGV. The CDR3 spells CASSPRGFGGYTF. In DNA form, the CDR3 reads TGTGCCAGCAGCCCTAGGGGATTTGGTGGCTACACCTTC. Based on the CDR3 plus reference TRBV11-2 and TRBJ1-2, the full variable domain is EAGVAQSPRYKIIEKRQSVAFWCNPISGHATLYWYQQILGQGPKLLIQFQNNGVVDDSQLPKDRFSAERLKGVDSTLKIQPAKLEDSAVYLCASSPRGFGGYTFGSGTRLTVV.

The CDR3 sequence is CASGPGTGADEQYF. CDR3 sequence (DNA): TGTGCTAGTGGCCCCGGGACAGGGGCAGACGAGCAGTACTTC. The J gene is TRBJ2-7, the V gene TRBV12-5; 10 bases line up with TRBD1. CDR3 size: 14 residues. V was pared by 6 bases and J by 5 bases, with 7 bases of the junction left unmatched. Germline CDR1 LGHNT, CDR2 FRNRAP.

This clone was observed a handful of times. The CDR3 DNA reads TGTGCCAGCAGAAAGGAAGGAAACACCATATATTTT. Translated, it gives CASRKEGNTIYF. V gene TRBV6-5 combines with J gene TRBJ1-3, with D uncertain. The ends were cut back, 6 bases at V and 4 bases at J, with 7 bases in the middle. This CDR3 is 12 amino acids long. The V gene's germline CDR1 is MNHEY and CDR2 SVGAGI.

The J gene is TRBJ2-3, the V gene TRBV27; 9 positions agree with TRBD2. CDR3 length: 16 residues. Germline trimming cut 6 bases from V and 5 bases from J; bases unmatched to any gene: 12. Looked up from germline, CDR1 is MNHEY and CDR2 is SMNVEV (reference sequence). Here the CDR3 reads CASSTPSSGKRDTQYF. CDR3 DNA sequence: TGTGCCAGCAGCACACCGTCTAGCGGGAAGAGAGATACGCAGTATTTT.

This clone was recorded a few times. The rearrangement joins TRBV7-2 to TRBJ2-7; D call uncertain. The germline gives CDR1 SGHTA, CDR2 FQGNSA. V lost 1 base and J lost 0, with 10 bases in between. This CDR3 is built from 15 residues. CDR3: CASSLGSLSSYEQYF. The CDR3 DNA follows: TGTGCCAGCAGCTTAGGAAGTTTAAGCTCCTACGAGCAGTACTTC.